What follows are 27 T cell receptor beta chains derived from one specimen sequenced in a study of T cells after yellow fever vaccination. TCRdb ran MiXCR on the 5' RACE reads and lists one entry per CDR3 protein. The sample records under 600,000 distinct CDR3 sequences, about a fifth being singletons. The source was PBMCs, collected about 21 days after the first yellow fever vaccination. The receptors were sampled from a man younger than 35 who received the YFV17D yellow fever vaccine.

The rearrangement links TRBV7-9 to TRBJ1-3, with no clear D. Trimming shortened V by 6 bases and J by 6 bases, and 6 bases separated the two germline ends. CDR3 length: 11 amino acids. CDR1 and CDR2 from the germline V gene are SEHNR and FQNEAQ (reference sequence). The CDR3: CASRASNTIYF. The CDR3 DNA reads as TGTGCCAGCAGGGCGTCAAACACCATATATTTT.

This clonotype was counted between two and nine times. V is TRBV12-3 or TRBV12-4 and J is TRBJ2-3; 13 bases align to TRBD2. The CDR3 contains 16 residues. V lost 6 bases to trimming and J lost 4 bases; unmatched junction nucleotides: 7. The CDR3 here is CASSVLAGGPSDTQYF. The CDR3 DNA reads as TGTGCCAGCAGCGTACTAGCGGGGGGGCCTTCAGATACGCAGTATTTT.

A few counts support this clonotype. The chain combines TRBV18 with TRBJ1-2, with TRBD1 matching 9 bases. This CDR3 is 14 amino acids long. The germline V gene encodes CDR1 KGHSH and CDR2 LQKENI. V lost 3 bases to trimming and J lost 4 bases; unmatched junction nucleotides: 3. CDR3 nucleotide sequence: TGTGCCAGCTCACCGAGGACAGGGGTCTATGGCTACACCTTC. Its translation: CASSPRTGVYGYTF.

This clonotype turned up a few times. This chain links TRBV11-2 with TRBJ1-1; the D is unclear. The germline V and J ends were trimmed by 4 bases and 2 bases, with 8 bases remaining between them. The germline CDR1 and CDR2 sequences are SGHAT and FQNNGV. CDR3 length: 13 amino acids. For the CDR3, the DNA is TGTGCCAGCAGCTGGGGTTTCAACACTGAAGCTTTCTTT. It yields the protein CASSWGFNTEAFF.

This clonotype occurred a few times. The chain joins TRBV7-9 to TRBJ2-3, with 8 bases fitting TRBD2. There are 16 residues in the CDR3. V trimming: 3 bases; J trimming: 3 bases; junction bases outside the gene matches: 8. In germline, CDR1 is SEHNR, CDR2 FQNEAQ (reference sequence). CDR3 in DNA: TGTGCCAGCAGCTTGAGGAAGCGGGGGACGACAGATACGCAGTATTTT. Protein sequence: CASSLRKRGTTDTQYF.

This chain joins TRBV4-3 and TRBJ2-1, with 9 bases identical to TRBD2. Trimming at V came to 4 bases and at J to 7 bases, leaving 14 bases not matched to a gene. Germline V gene sequence: CDR1 LGHNA, CDR2 YSLEER. The CDR3 runs 17 residues. CDR3: CASSRTWPGGGANEQFF. CDR3 in DNA: TGCGCCAGCAGCCGCACATGGCCCGGCGGGGGGGCTAATGAGCAGTTCTTC.

The chain employs TRBV6-5 and TRBJ1-4, with 8 bases lining up with TRBD1. This CDR3 has 14 amino acids. The germline gives CDR1 MNHEY, CDR2 SVGAGI. Trimming cost V 4 bases and J 8 bases; bases outside gene matches: 6. CDR3 loop: CASSSTGAREKLFF. The CDR3 DNA sequence: TGTGCCAGCAGTTCGACAGGGGCACGGGAAAAACTGTTTTTT.

V and J are TRBV5-6 and TRBJ2-5, with unresolved D. The CDR3 is 14 residues long. Germline V lookup: CDR1 SGHDT, CDR2 YYEEEE. The V end lost 0 bases, the J end lost 5 bases, and 11 bases lay between the germline ends. CDR3 nucleotide sequence: TGTGCCAGCAGCTTGGGAGTGAGTGGTGAGACCCAGTACTTC. It codes for CASSLGVSGETQYF.

The chain uses TRBV7-3 and TRBJ2-1, with D tentatively TRBD2 (6 bases). With 5 bases removed from V and 8 bases from J, the gap between germline ends came to 13 bases. The germline V gene encodes CDR1 SGHTA and CDR2 FQGTGA. CDR3 length: 13 amino acids. DNA of the CDR3: TGTGCCAGCAGCCCCGGGGCTAGCGATGAGCAGTTCTTC. It is translated as CASSPGASDEQFF. Full variable domain (remainder filled in from reference TRBV7-3 and TRBJ2-1): GAGVSQTPSNKVTEKGKYVELRCDPISGHTALYWYRQSLGQGPEFLIYFQGTGAADDSGLPNDRFFAVRPEGSVSTLKIQRTERGDSAVYLCASSPGASDEQFFGPGTRLTVL.

This clonotype was counted between two and nine times. The rearrangement joins TRBV12-3 or TRBV12-4 to TRBJ2-2, with unresolved D. V was clipped by 7 bases and J by 6 bases, with 6 bases between them. CDR3 length equals 11 residues. The CDR3 sequence: CASTSSGELFF. CDR3 DNA sequence: TGTGCCAGCACTTCTTCCGGGGAGCTGTTTTTT.

The chain has TRBV4-2 and TRBJ1-5, with D perhaps TRBD1 (5 bases). Per the germline V gene, CDR1 is LGHNA and CDR2 is YNFKEQ. V was shortened by 0 bases and J by 7 bases, with 19 bases between the two germline ends. The CDR3 is 17 residues long. CDR3 protein: CASSQDAEAAGNQPQHF. CDR3 DNA sequence: TGTGCCAGCAGCCAAGACGCTGAGGCGGCAGGGAACCAGCCCCAGCATTTT.

This clonotype showed up just once. This chain links TRBV4-1 with TRBJ2-5; D is undetermined. The CDR3 is 15 residues long. Deletions cut 0 bases from V and 4 bases from J, with 12 bases between. Germline lookup yields CDR1 MGHRA and CDR2 YSYEKL. CDR3 protein: CASSQEFPSGETQYF. The CDR3, as DNA: TGCGCCAGCAGCCAAGAGTTCCCCTCGGGAGAGACCCAGTACTTC.

This sequence joins TRBV30 and TRBJ1-5; TRBD1 aligns across 8 bases. The CDR3 spans 14 residues. Germline V CDR1 and CDR2: GTSNPN, SVGIG (reference sequence). V trimming: 4 bases; J trimming: 7 bases; junction bases outside the gene matches: 9. The CDR3 protein is CAWNTQGAGQPQHF. The CDR3 nucleotides read TGTGCCTGGAATACCCAGGGGGCTGGACAGCCCCAGCATTTT. Full variable domain (remainder filled in from reference TRBV30 and TRBJ1-5): SQTIHQWPATLVQPVGSPLSLECTVEGTSNPNLYWYRQAAGRGLQLLFYSVGIGQISSEVPQNLSASRPQDRQFILSSKKLLLSDSGFYLCAWNTQGAGQPQHFGDGTRLSIL.

This sequence joins TRBV7-3 and TRBJ2-2; D is perhaps TRBD1 (5 bases). From germline, CDR1 is SGHTA and CDR2 FQGTGA. The V end lost 3 bases, the J end lost 5 bases, and 7 bases lay between the germline ends. There are 13 residues in the CDR3. CDR3 DNA sequence: TGTGCCAGCAGCTTCGACAGAACCGGGGAGCTGTTTTTT. It translates to CASSFDRTGELFF. Based on the CDR3 plus reference TRBV7-3 and TRBJ2-2, the full variable domain is GAGVSQTPSNKVTEKGKYVELRCDPISGHTALYWYRQSLGQGPEFLIYFQGTGAADDSGLPNDRFFAVRPEGSVSTLKIQRTERGDSAVYLCASSFDRTGELFFGEGSRLTVL.

This clonotype was picked up a small number of times. The genes are TRBV29-1 and TRBJ1-1; a weak D match, TRBD1 (5 bases). The CDR3 has 14 residues. CDR1 is SQVTM and CDR2 is ANQGSEA in the germline V gene. The germline V and J ends were trimmed by 4 bases and 2 bases, with 14 bases remaining between them. CDR3: CSVGRGGINTEAFF. The DNA of the CDR3 is TGCAGCGTTGGCCGGGGCGGAATAAACACTGAAGCTTTCTTT.

The J gene is TRBJ1-5, the V gene TRBV4-1, with unresolved D. In germline, CDR1 is MGHRA, CDR2 YSYEKL. V was clipped by 0 bases and J by 7 bases, with 13 bases between them. This CDR3 region has 15 residues. CDR3 region: CASSQDYGGYQPQHF. CDR3 DNA sequence: TGCGCCAGCAGCCAAGATTACGGCGGGTACCAGCCCCAGCATTTT.

This clonotype was counted at least ten times. The V call is TRBV12-3 or TRBV12-4, the J call TRBJ2-4; TRBD1 matches at 7 bases. The CDR3 has 15 residues. V shed 5 bases and J 10 bases; nucleotides not matched to a gene: 14. In nucleotides, the CDR3 is TGTGCCAGCAGTGCCGGCCCGGGACAGTCCATAATTCAGTACTTC. Its translation: CASSAGPGQSIIQYF.

This clonotype was recorded a few times. CDR3 coding DNA: TGTGCCAGCAGTTTCGCGGGCGCGGGCGAGCAGTACTTC. Amino acids: CASSFAGAGEQYF. The genes are TRBV12-3 or TRBV12-4 and TRBJ2-7, with D possibly matching TRBD2 (5 bases). The CDR3 sequence is 13 residues long. Trimming took off 3 bases at V and 6 bases at J, with 12 bases between the two ends.

This clonotype was seen a few times. V gene TRBV28 combines with J gene TRBJ2-1, with D perhaps TRBD1 or TRBD2 (7 bases each). Germline-derived CDR1 and CDR2 are MDHEN and SYDVKM. The CDR3 extends over 14 amino acids. V was pared by 2 bases and J by 9 bases, with 14 bases between. The CDR3 DNA reads as TGTGCCAGCAGTTTAGGCCGCAGGGGGGGTGAGCAGTTCTTC. Its translation is CASSLGRRGGEQFF.

The chain carries TRBV2 and TRBJ1-4; no clear D gene. CDR3 length: 14 amino acids. CDR1 SNHLY and CDR2 FYNNEI come from the germline V gene. V lost 6 bases and J lost 7, with 15 bases in between. CDR3 in amino acids: CASRREVMVEKLFF. CDR3 nucleotides: TGTGCCAGCAGGAGGGAGGTGATGGTTGAAAAACTGTTTTTT.

The chain recombines TRBV4-3 with TRBJ2-7; tentative D call: TRBD2 (6 bases). Trimming shortened V by 6 bases and J by 3 bases, and 15 bases separated the two germline ends. This CDR3 has 14 amino acids. Germline V gene sequence: CDR1 LGHNA, CDR2 YSLEER. The CDR3: CASSPAEGGYEQYF. The DNA for the CDR3 is TGCGCCAGCAGTCCCGCGGAGGGAGGCTACGAGCAGTACTTC.

V is TRBV15 and J is TRBJ2-7; no reliable D call. CDR3 length: 14 residues. Trimming cost V 2 bases and J 2 bases, with 10 bases left between them. Germline V gives CDR1 LNHNV, CDR2 YYDKDF (reference sequence). As DNA, the CDR3 is TGTGCCACCAGCAGATCCCGTGGGGCCTACGAGCAGTACTTC. Protein product: CATSRSRGAYEQYF.

This clonotype was recorded at least ten times. The chain is built from TRBV6-1 and TRBJ2-3, with TRBD1 identical over 7 bases. Looked up from germline, CDR1 is MNHNS and CDR2 is SASEGT. The trim removed 7 bases at V and 6 bases at J, leaving 16 bases unmatched. The CDR3 is 16 amino acids. This CDR3 reads CASIKRKGALSDTQYF. The CDR3 DNA reads as TGTGCCAGCATCAAGAGGAAGGGGGCTTTGTCCGATACGCAGTATTTT.

The table lists this clonotype with a few counts. The rearrangement links TRBV19 to TRBJ2-1; TRBD1 aligns across 7 bases. With 1 base clipped from V and 4 bases from J, the junction kept 10 bases outside the gene matches. Germline CDR1 LNHDA, CDR2 SQIVND (reference sequence). The CDR3 totals 17 residues. CDR3 residues: CASSIVSGTDSYNEQFF. CDR3 nucleotide sequence: TGTGCCAGTAGTATAGTATCGGGGACAGACTCATACAATGAGCAGTTCTTC.

This clonotype was seen more than once but under ten times. This is likely a read error, given that the CDR3 carries no conserved phenylalanine or tryptophan at its end. It is unclear where the CDR3 begins or ends on the DNA, so no DNA is shown, and the CDR3 is as TCRdb lists it. CDR3 sequence: CASSLPPL. The rearrangement joins TRBV7-8 to TRBJ2-1; the table's D call of TRBD1 was not tested on the DNA. Germline values: CDR1 SGHVS, CDR2 FQNEAQ. Both ends counted, the CDR3 spans 8 residues.

This clonotype has a count of ten or more. The chain recombines TRBV20-1 with TRBJ1-5; D remains ambiguous. Germline V gene lookup returns CDR1 DFQATT and CDR2 SNEGSKA (reference sequence). The V end lost 3 bases, the J end lost 3 bases, and 21 bases lay between the germline ends. The CDR3 loop spans 17 amino acids. In DNA, the CDR3 is TGCAGTGCTAGGCCCCGGGCGGGCCGAGGCCCCAATCAGCCCCAGCATTTT. Translating gives CSARPRAGRGPNQPQHF.

The chain employs TRBV3-1 and TRBJ2-1; 11 nucleotides agree with TRBD1. The CDR3 sequence is 18 residues long. From germline, CDR1 is LGHDT and CDR2 YNNKEL (reference sequence). Germline trimming cut 4 bases from V and 7 bases from J; bases unmatched to any gene: 15. Here the CDR3 reads CASSLGHSDRGQFNEQFF. CDR3 nucleotide sequence: TGTGCCAGCAGCCTGGGACATTCGGACAGGGGGCAGTTTAATGAGCAGTTCTTC.